This TCR beta chain is from a study of response to subunit inactivated influenza vaccine. TCRdb passed the RT-PCR reads through MiXCR, listing each CDR3 protein once. The data contain approximately 530,000 distinct CDR3 sequences, roughly 13% of them singletons. This TCR was sampled from a man aged 45-65 years who received an inactivated influenza vaccine. The source was PBMCs from blood, collected around seven weeks after vaccination.

CDR3 nucleotides: TGCAGTGCTAGACCGGGACTGGTGAACACCGGGGAGCTGTTTTTT. This gives the protein CSARPGLVNTGELFF. The chain recombines TRBV20-1 with TRBJ2-2; a possible D gene is TRBD2 (6 bases). Germline-derived CDR1 and CDR2 are DFQATT and SNEGSKA (reference sequence). The V end was cut by 2 bases, the J end by 1 base, with 11 bases between. The CDR3 sequence is 15 residues long.